This T cell receptor (beta chain) was profiled in a study of cytomegalovirus exposure and HLA in healthy donors. Study-wide findings and caveats: In vitro work confirmed that a few CMV-associated chains recognize CMV antigens.

The PCR had 60 Vbeta and 13 Jbeta primers. This table comes from immunoSEQ multiplex PCR, and its TCRdb copy is limited to in-frame clones, with some not included. The sample has fewer than 250,000 clones, over 80% seen once. This clone was observed a single time. Its cognate antigen is unknown. CDR1 and CDR2 (germline): LNHDA, SQIVND (reference sequence). The CDR3 is 12 amino acids. The V end was cut by 8 bases, the J end by 3 bases, with 11 bases between. Sequenced sample: PBMCs. The receptor was isolated from a boy younger than 10 in good health and CMV-seronegative. The chain combines TRBV19 with TRBJ2-7; the D gene is possibly TRBD1 (5 bases). CDR3 in amino acids: CASGAGIYEQYF. DNA for the CDR3: TGTGCCAGTGGGGCAGGGATCTACGAGCAGTACTTC.